The clone carrying this T cell receptor (beta chain) was detected once. Its antigen remains unidentified. The data stem from a study of vaccination effects on CD4 cells after COVID-19. Study details: Participants were vaccinated with two doses of either the BNT162b2 or mRNA-1273 vaccine.

Sequenced by immunoSEQ multiplex PCR; TCRdb stores in-frame clones only, minus some. Of about 43,000 clones listed, about 80% were seen once; the top ten hold 11%. The CDR3 has 15 residues. Trimming removed 2 bases from V and 2 bases from J, with 12 bases in between. CDR1 and CDR2 (germline): MNHEY, SVGEGT. Sequencing followed a ViraFEST assay step that expanded antigen-specific CD4+ T cells with viral peptide pools. Following 10 days of culture, CD4+ T cells were isolated. None of these healthy vaccinees had been infected with SARS-CoV-2 before vaccination. Days 3 and 7 were when half the medium was replaced with IL-2 medium.

The chain carries TRBV6-2 or TRBV6-3 and TRBJ1-2; D possibly corresponds to TRBD1 (5 bases). Specimen: CD4+ T cells from PBMCs cultured with SARS-CoV-2 spike peptides, collected before COVID-19 vaccination. The origin of this receptor is a human donor who received a COVID-19 vaccine. The CDR3 sequence: CASSYRGGTNYGYTF. Here the CDR3 DNA reads TGTGCCAGCAGTTACCGCGGGGGGACCAACTATGGCTACACCTTC.